Listed below are T cell receptor beta chains from one sample, sequenced in a study of blood T cell repertoires in COVID-19. The data were produced by immunoSEQ multiplex PCR, yet TCRdb's version contains in-frame clones alone and is incomplete. The table shows tens of thousands of clones, with approximately 80% occurring only once. The specimen sequenced was peripheral blood. These receptors were obtained from a woman of 80 years or more with active or convalescent COVID-19. The CDR3 runs from the conserved cysteine through the conserved F or W. The order of the fields is clone size, J gene, V gene, D gene, CDR3 DNA, CDR3 protein. D genes are given only for firm matches. Rows may omit the clone size; those that give it use once, few, many or a size class.

>.|TRBJ2-5|TRBV28|TRBD2
TGTGCCAGCAGTCTACCGGGACTAGCGGGAGAGACCCAGTACTTC
CASSLPGLAGETQYF
>.|TRBJ2-3|TRBV28|TRBD1
TGTGCCACCGACCGGGACAGAAGTTACACAGATACGCAGTATTTT
CATDRDRSYTDTQYF
>.|TRBJ2-3|TRBV15|.
TGTGCCACCAGCGGAACTAGGTGGGAAGATACGCAGTATTTT
CATSGTRWEDTQYF
>.|TRBJ1-4|TRBV10-3|.
TGTGCCATCGGGGAGGGCGAAAAACTGTTTTTT
CAIGEGEKLFF
>.|TRBJ2-5|TRBV7-2|TRBD2
TGTGCCAGCAGCGCCAATCTAGCGGGGGGGCGCGAGACCCAGTACTTC
CASSANLAGGRETQYF
>once|TRBJ2-7|TRBV10-3|TRBD2
TGTGCCTCACGACTAGCGGGAGCATCCGAGCAGTACTTC
CASRLAGASEQYF
>.|TRBJ2-3|TRBV2|TRBD1
TGTGCCAGCAGTGGGACAGGGAGAAACACAGATACGCAGTATTTT
CASSGTGRNTDTQYF
>.|TRBJ1-2|TRBV28|TRBD1
TGTGCCAGACACACCGGGACAGGGACCTATGGCTACACCTTC
CARHTGTGTYGYTF
>.|TRBJ1-3|TRBV11-2|TRBD1
TGTGCCAGCAGCCAGGACAGGGGGGTAAACACCATATATTTT
CASSQDRGVNTIYF
>.|TRBJ2-1|TRBV25-1|.
TGTGCCAGCAGTGAATACCGTGAGCAGTTCTTC
CASSEYREQFF
>.|TRBJ1-5|TRBV5-1|.
TGCGCCAGCAGCTTGACCGACAGTAGCAATCAGCCCCAGCATTTT
CASSLTDSSNQPQHF
>.|TRBJ1-4|TRBV3-1/TRBV3-2|.
TGTGCCAGCAGCCAGACTGCAACTAATGAAAAACTGTTTTTT
CASSQTATNEKLFF
>.|TRBJ2-3|TRBV15|TRBD1
TGTGCCACCAGCCAAGGGGGGACAGGGTCGGATACGCAGTATTTT
CATSQGGTGSDTQYF
>.|TRBJ1-5|TRBV6-1|TRBD1
TGTGCCAGCACCCGACAGGGGTTGGGTCAGCCCCAGCATTTT
CASTRQGLGQPQHF
>.|TRBJ1-1|TRBV18|.
TGTGCCAGCTCACCACAGACAGCATTGAACACTGAAGCTTTCTTT
CASSPQTALNTEAFF
>.|TRBJ2-5|TRBV7-9|.
TGTGCCAGCAGCTTAGGGTTTTCTACGCGGGGTAGACAAGAGACCCAGTACTTC
CASSLGFSTRGRQETQYF
>.|TRBJ2-5|TRBV5-1|.
TGCGCCAGCAGCCTCACCAGGACCCAGTACTTC
CASSLTRTQYF
>.|TRBJ2-3|TRBV3-1/TRBV3-2|TRBD2
TGTGCCAGCAGCCAAGGGGGAGCCGGGGGGACGACAACGCAGTATTTT
CASSQGGAGGTTTQYF
>.|TRBJ2-1|TRBV5-4|.
TGTGCCAGCAGCCCCGGGATGGGGAGAACATTGGGCGCCTACAATGAGCAGTTCTTC
CASSPGMGRTLGAYNEQFF
>.|TRBJ1-5|TRBV7-2|TRBD1
TGTGCCAGCAGCTTGGACGGACAGGGGGATCAGCCCCAGCATTTT
CASSLDGQGDQPQHF
>.|TRBJ2-2|TRBV5-1|TRBD2
TGCGCCAGCAGCTTATTCCTAGCGGGAGCCGGGGAGCTGTTTTTT
CASSLFLAGAGELFF
>.|TRBJ1-1|TRBV19|TRBD1
TGTGCCAGTAGTATCGGGACAGGGAACACTGAAGCTTTCTTT
CASSIGTGNTEAFF
>.|TRBJ1-1|TRBV15|TRBD1
TGTGCCACCAGCAGGGGGGGAGGACAGGGAGCAGCTTTCTTT
CATSRGGGQGAAFF
>.|TRBJ2-7|TRBV7-9|TRBD1
TGTGCCAGCAGCTGGGGGACAGGGGTGGACGAGCAGTACTTC
CASSWGTGVDEQYF
>.|TRBJ1-5|TRBV3-1/TRBV3-2|.
TGTGCCAGCAGCCAACGTACGGGGGGCAATCAGCCCCAGCATTTT
CASSQRTGGNQPQHF
>.|TRBJ1-2|TRBV7-2|.
TGTGCCAGCAGCTTGGACCCGACAGGACCTAACTATGGCTACACCTTC
CASSLDPTGPNYGYTF
>.|TRBJ2-2|TRBV3-1/TRBV3-2|TRBD2
TGTGCCAGCAGCCAAACTAGCGGGAAACGCGGGGAGCTGTTTTTT
CASSQTSGKRGELFF
>once|TRBJ2-1|TRBV6-2/TRBV6-3|TRBD2
TGTGCCAGCAGCCCCGGGACTAGCGGGCCCAGAACCTACAATGAGCAGTTCTTC
CASSPGTSGPRTYNEQFF
>.|TRBJ1-4|TRBV6-2/TRBV6-3|.
TGTGCCAGCAGTACGCCTCTCCAGGGAAATAATGAAAAACTGTTTTTT
CASSTPLQGNNEKLFF
>.|TRBJ1-2|TRBV12-3/TRBV12-4|.
TGTGCCAGCAGTTTAACAGTCTCCTATGGCTACACCTTC
CASSLTVSYGYTF
>once|TRBJ2-3|TRBV9|TRBD2
TGTGCCAGCAGCGAAACCAAACTAGCGGGAGTTCTAGATACGCAGTATTTT
CASSETKLAGVLDTQYF
>.|TRBJ2-2|TRBV5-1|TRBD1
TGCGCCAGCAGACCGACAGGGACCTCCGTCGGGGAGCTGTTTTTT
CASRPTGTSVGELFF
>.|TRBJ2-5|TRBV27|.
TGTGCCAGCAGTCCCGGGACTGCTCTAAAGGGTGAGACCCAGTACTTC
CASSPGTALKGETQYF
>.|TRBJ1-4|TRBV28|TRBD1
TGTGCCAGCAGTCCCCCAGGCACCGGGACAGGGGGGGAAAAACTGTTTTTT
CASSPPGTGTGGEKLFF
>.|TRBJ2-1|TRBV5-1|.
TGCGCCAGCAGCCCCCCGGGATCCTACAATGAGCAGTTCTTC
CASSPPGSYNEQFF
>.|TRBJ2-3|TRBV28|.
TGTGCCAGCAAGGAGTCCTTCACAGATACGCAGTATTTT
CASKESFTDTQYF
>.|TRBJ1-6|TRBV7-2|.
TGTGCCAGCAGCTTAGTCACAGAAGATTCACCCCTCCACTTT
CASSLVTEDSPLHF
>.|TRBJ2-3|TRBV19|.
TGTGCCAGTAGGCGGGGATCTAGCACAGATACGCAGTATTTT
CASRRGSSTDTQYF
>.|TRBJ1-4|TRBV5-4|.
TGTGCCAGCAGCTTGGGCCGGGGGTCCTCAACTAATGAAAAACTGTTTTTT
CASSLGRGSSTNEKLFF
>.|TRBJ1-1|TRBV19|.
TGTGCCAGTAGTAACAGGATTGAAGCTTTCTTT
CASSNRIEAFF
>.|TRBJ1-1|TRBV19|.
TGTGCCAGTAGGCCACCCTCGACCGGAGCGAACACTGAAGCTTTCTTT
CASRPPSTGANTEAFF
>once|TRBJ1-2|TRBV10-2|.
TGCGCCAGCAGTCAAGGGGCGAGGAACTATGGCTACACCTTC
CASSQGARNYGYTF
>.|TRBJ1-2|TRBV28|.
TGTGCCACCGGCGGTGGACTAATTTTGTCCTATGGCTACACCTTC
CATGGGLILSYGYTF
>.|TRBJ2-7|TRBV14|.
TGTGCCAGCAGCAAACAGGGCCGCGAGCAGTACTTC
CASSKQGREQYF
>.|TRBJ1-3|TRBV30|.
TGTGCCTGGGGACGGGGGGGGTTCTCTGGAAACACCATATATTTT
CAWGRGGFSGNTIYF
>.|TRBJ1-2|TRBV9|.
TGTGCCAGCAGTGGTACCACAGGACCTAACTATGGCTACACCTTC
CASSGTTGPNYGYTF
>.|TRBJ1-2|TRBV27|TRBD1
TGTGCCAGCAGTTTAAAGCCGGGACAGGGGAACTATGGCTACACCTTC
CASSLKPGQGNYGYTF
>.|TRBJ1-1|TRBV5-1|TRBD1
TGCGCCAGCAGCTTGTGGGACAGTAACACTGAAGCTTTCTTT
CASSLWDSNTEAFF